The next 21 T cell receptor beta chains were all read from a single sample in a study of shared clonotypes between healthy human individuals. Data came from immunoSEQ multiplex PCR; TCRdb stores just in-frame clones and leaves some out. This sample has some 630,000 clones, with 55% to 75% found just once. Source material: memory CD4+ T cells sorted from blood. As to subset: CD45RA-negative fraction. The receptors were gathered from a woman aged 25 to 45 in good health.

Turning to this clone: The same CDR3 can be traced to other DNA sequences in this sample. For the CDR3, the DNA is TGCGCCAGCAGCTTGGATTCCGGGGAATACAATGAGCAGTTCTTC. Protein: CASSLDSGEYNEQFF. This sequence joins TRBV5-1 and TRBJ2-1; a possible D gene is TRBD2 (5 bases). The V end was cut by 0 bases, the J end by 4 bases, with 11 bases between. The CDR3 contains 15 residues. CDR1 and CDR2 from the germline V gene are SGHRS and YFSETQ.

The J gene is TRBJ1-2, the V gene TRBV28; TRBD1 is a possible D gene (5 bases). CDR3 length equals 14 residues. Germline V gives CDR1 MDHEN, CDR2 SYDVKM. The germline V and J ends were trimmed by 4 bases and 4 bases, with 13 bases remaining between them. This chain's CDR3 is CASSSGSAGYGYTF. The CDR3 DNA reads as TGTGCCAGCAGTTCAGGGTCAGCAGGCTATGGCTACACCTTC.

The chain uses TRBV28 and TRBJ1-1, with 8 bases identical to TRBD1. The V gene end was trimmed by 4 bases and the J gene end by 0 bases; junction bases not matched to a gene: 4. Germline loops: CDR1 MDHEN, CDR2 SYDVKM. This CDR3 is built from 15 residues. CDR3 DNA: TGTGCCAGCAGTTCAGGACAGGGTATGAACACTGAAGCTTTCTTT. It codes for CASSSGQGMNTEAFF.

This clone was detected a few times. The chain joins TRBV7-3 to TRBJ2-7; D remains unclear. The CDR3 is 14 residues long. CDR1 is SGHTA and CDR2 is FQGTGA in the germline V gene. V lost 5 bases, J lost 3 bases, and 14 bases lay in between. The CDR3 sequence is CASSNTLPRYEQYF. The CDR3 coding sequence is TGTGCCAGCAGCAACACACTCCCTCGCTACGAGCAGTACTTC.

This sequence joins TRBV5-4 and TRBJ1-5, with TRBD1 matching over 11 bases. Losses at the gene ends were 5 bases for V and 3 bases for J; bases not matched to a gene: 7. CDR1 is SGHNT, CDR2 YYREEE, per germline (reference sequence). There are 16 residues in the CDR3. DNA for the CDR3: TGTGCCAGCAGTTACACGGGACAGGGGGTCAATCAGCCCCAGCATTTT. Its translation: CASSYTGQGVNQPQHF.

This chain connects TRBV28 to TRBJ2-5, with no clear D. The V end was cut by 4 bases, the J end by 11 bases, with 23 bases between. CDR1 and CDR2 from the germline V gene are MDHEN and SYDVKM. This CDR3 contains 15 residues. The CDR3 DNA is TGTGCCAGCAGTTCCTTCTGGATGTCTACGACTGGGCAGTACTTC. As protein: CASSSFWMSTTGQYF.

V and J are TRBV5-8 and TRBJ2-1; 8 positions agree with TRBD2. CDR3 length: 15 residues. V shed 3 bases, J shed 2 bases, and the junction held 4 bases outside the gene matches. Germline-derived CDR1 and CDR2 are SGHTS and YDEGEE. DNA of the CDR3: TGTGCCAGCAGCTGGGGACTAGTAGCCTACAATGAGCAGTTCTTC. Translated, it gives CASSWGLVAYNEQFF.

Comment on this clone: A much larger clone differs from this one at a single base, so this may be a read error. At the DNA level, this CDR3 is encoded by other sequences in the same sample as well. The chain has TRBV5-1 and TRBJ1-3; 8 bases are a match to TRBD1. Germline trimming cut 2 bases from V and 3 bases from J; bases unmatched to any gene: 1. The germline gives CDR1 SGHRS, CDR2 YFSETQ. This CDR3 contains 14 residues. CDR3 nucleotide sequence: TGCGCCAGCAGCTTCGGGACAGGTGGAAACACCATATATTTT. Its protein product is CASSFGTGGNTIYF.

This clone was detected only once. The gene calls are TRBV28 and TRBJ2-7; 10 bases line up with TRBD1. The CDR3 length is 15 residues. CDR1 and CDR2 (germline): MDHEN, SYDVKM. Trimming took 3 bases from V and 1 from J; bases not matched to a gene: 3. CDR3 nucleotides: TGTGCCAGCAGTTTGATGGGACAGGGGTCCTACGAGCAGTACTTC. Translation gives CASSLMGQGSYEQYF.

CDR3 coding DNA: TGTGCCAGCTCACCAACTGGACAGGGGACGAACACCGGGGAGCTGTTTTTT. Protein: CASSPTGQGTNTGELFF. The J gene is TRBJ2-2, the V gene TRBV18, with TRBD1 matching 9 bases. The ends lost 2 bases at V and 0 bases at J; junction bases unmatched: 4. The germline V gene encodes CDR1 KGHSH and CDR2 LQKENI. The length of the CDR3 is 17 residues.

The gene calls are TRBV19 and TRBJ2-7; 13 nucleotides line up with TRBD2. This CDR3 comprises 17 residues. The V segment lost 5 bases and the J segment 2 bases; nucleotides outside the gene matches: 9. Germline CDR1 is LNHDA and CDR2 is SQIVND (reference sequence). CDR3 DNA sequence: TGTGCCAGTAGTGGATGGACTAGCGGGAGCTTAACCTACGAGCAGTACTTC. It yields the protein CASSGWTSGSLTYEQYF.

The gene calls are TRBV5-1 and TRBJ1-4; TRBD1 matches at 8 bases. With 1 base clipped from V and 6 bases from J, the junction kept 11 bases outside the gene matches. Germline V gene lookup returns CDR1 SGHRS and CDR2 YFSETQ. The CDR3 loop spans 17 amino acids. The CDR3: CASSLSGGRVDDEKLFF. CDR3 nucleotide sequence: TGCGCCAGCAGCTTGTCAGGGGGCCGGGTGGATGATGAAAAACTGTTTTTT.

The chain employs TRBV13 and TRBJ2-5, with D unresolved. This CDR3 contains 11 residues. The V gene's germline CDR1 is PRHDT and CDR2 FYEKMQ (reference sequence). V was pared by 3 bases and J by 4 bases, with 3 bases between. CDR3 residues: CASSFGETQYF. The CDR3 nucleotides are TGTGCCAGCAGCTTCGGAGAGACCCAGTACTTC. Filled out from reference TRBV13 and TRBJ2-5, the complete variable domain reads AAGVIQSPRHLIKEKRETATLKCYPIPRHDTVYWYQQGPGQDPQFLISFYEKMQSDKGSIPDRFSAQQFSDYHSELNMSSLELGDSALYFCASSFGETQYFGPGTRLLVL.

The chain couples TRBV4-2 to TRBJ2-1, with 8 bases fitting TRBD2. V dropped 4 bases and J dropped 0; count of bases not matched to a gene: 11. This CDR3 comprises 18 residues. Looked up from germline, CDR1 is LGHNA and CDR2 is YNFKEQ. The CDR3 region has the DNA TGTGCCAGCAGCCCAGCGGTTCCCGGGGGGGACTCCTACAATGAGCAGTTCTTC. Protein sequence: CASSPAVPGGDSYNEQFF.

This chain links TRBV4-1 with TRBJ1-1; no firm D call. The ends were cut back, 4 bases at V and 1 base at J, with 22 bases in the middle. This CDR3 has 18 residues. The germline V gene has CDR1 MGHRA and CDR2 YSYEKL. CDR3 loop: CASSPLGKRAVGNTEAFF. In nucleotides, the CDR3 is TGCGCCAGCAGCCCTTTGGGTAAGAGGGCGGTTGGGAACACTGAAGCTTTCTTT.

The V gene is TRBV28, the J gene TRBJ2-7; 9 bases map to TRBD1. The trim removed 6 bases at V and 3 bases at J, leaving 9 bases unmatched. Germline loops: CDR1 MDHEN, CDR2 SYDVKM. This CDR3 spans 15 amino acids. In DNA form, the CDR3 reads TGTGCCAGCAGCGCTCGCGGGACAGGGATCTACGAGCAGTACTTC. It encodes CASSARGTGIYEQYF.

This clone appeared a few times. This chain connects TRBV6-1 to TRBJ2-1; D may be TRBD2 (6 bases). This CDR3 comprises 11 residues. From germline, CDR1 is MNHNS and CDR2 SASEGT. The ends were cut back, 7 bases at V and 10 bases at J, with 11 bases in the middle. CDR3: CASMMGREQFF. The CDR3 DNA sequence: TGTGCCAGCATGATGGGGAGGGAGCAGTTCTTC.

This clone was found once. The rearrangement uses TRBV28 and TRBJ2-7; 9 positions agree with TRBD2. Germline assignment: CDR1 MDHEN and CDR2 SYDVKM. Unmatched junction bases numbered 12, after V lost 3 bases and J lost 6 bases. This CDR3 region has 16 residues. The CDR3 DNA is TGTGCCAGCAGTTTGAACCTAGCGGGACGCCTTCTCGAGCAGTACTTC. Its protein product is CASSLNLAGRLLEQYF.

The CDR3 loop is CASSLEGELFF. As DNA, the CDR3 is TGTGCCAGCAGTTTAGAGGGGGAGCTGTTTTTT. The chain has TRBV27 and TRBJ2-2, with D hard to call. The CDR3 consists of 11 residues. Germline CDR1 reads MNHEY; CDR2 reads SMNVEV (reference sequence). V lost 2 bases to trimming and J lost 8 bases, with 3 bases between them.

The chain has TRBV7-7 and TRBJ2-5; weak D call: TRBD1 (6 bases). Trimming left V 5 bases short and J 3 bases short, with 13 bases between. The CDR3 runs 14 residues. The V gene's germline CDR1 is SSHAT and CDR2 FNYEAQ (reference sequence). In DNA, the CDR3 is TGTGCCAGCAGCCGAGGGCAGGGGAAAGAGACCCAGTACTTC. It codes for CASSRGQGKETQYF.

The chain uses TRBV7-7 and TRBJ2-2; D is uncertain. Trimming shortened V by 2 bases and J by 6 bases, and 4 bases separated the two germline ends. CDR3 size: 12 residues. Germline V lookup: CDR1 SSHAT, CDR2 FNYEAQ (reference sequence). The CDR3 DNA is TGTGCCAGCAGCTTAACTGCCGGGGAGCTGTTTTTT. It codes for CASSLTAGELFF. Complete variable domain (other parts from reference TRBV7-7 and TRBJ2-2): GAGVSQSPRYKVTKRGQDVTLRCDPISSHATLYWYQQALGQGPEFLTYFNYEAQPDKSGLPSDRFSAERPEGSISTLTIQRTEQRDSAMYRCASSLTAGELFFGEGSRLTVL.